Sequencing of this TCR beta chain was carried out in a study of cytomegalovirus exposure and HLA in healthy donors. Germline V lookup: CDR1 SNHLY, CDR2 FYNNEI. V shed 2 bases and J 6 bases; nucleotides not matched to a gene: 6. The CDR3 is made up of 15 amino acids. The PCR was carried out with 60 Vbeta primers and 13 Jbeta primers. The data were produced by immunoSEQ multiplex PCR, yet TCRdb's version contains in-frame clones alone and is incomplete. The sample consists of around 160,000 clones, roughly 77% of them appearing once. The V call is TRBV2, the J call TRBJ1-5, with 8 bases that match TRBD1. The material sequenced was PBMCs. The clonotype was recovered from a male donor in good health and CMV-seronegative. DNA for the CDR3: TGTGCCAGCAGTGAACGGACAGGGTACAGTCAGCCCCAGCATTTT. It codes for CASSERTGYSQPQHF.